These 6 T cell receptor beta chains came from one sample sequenced in a study of regulatory T cells in long-lasting Graves disease. According to the study, TCR beta libraries were built with iRepertoire HTBI primers and CDR3-region Arm-PCR. TCRdb recomputed calls from the multiplex PCR reads with MiXCR, one row per CDR3 protein. The sample has around 430,000 distinct CDR3 sequences; around a fifth are singletons. Time point: persistent/refractory GD, antithyroid drugs over 5 years with positive TRAb. There was RNA extracted from PBMCs, and the TCR library was made from it. The specimen was peripheral blood mononuclear cells (PBMCs), collected when the disease was refractory, from a patient treated with antithyroid drugs. The receptors originated from a female donor with Graves disease.

This clonotype was counted at least ten times. The rearrangement joins TRBV11-2 to TRBJ1-4, with 7 bases identical to TRBD1. CDR1 is SGHAT, CDR2 FQNNGV, per germline. J gave up 4 bases and V 5 bases, and 7 bases lay outside the gene matches. The CDR3 covers 15 residues. The CDR3 sequence: CASSLLGTDNEKLFF. In DNA, the CDR3 is TGTGCCAGCAGCCTCCTCGGGACAGATAATGAAAAACTGTTTTTT. The full variable domain, its missing parts supplied by reference TRBV11-2 and TRBJ1-4, is EAGVAQSPRYKIIEKRQSVAFWCNPISGHATLYWYQQILGQGPKLLIQFQNNGVVDDSQLPKDRFSAERLKGVDSTLKIQPAKLEDSAVYLCASSLLGTDNEKLFFGSGTQLSVL.

This clonotype was seen only a few times. V usage is TRBV30 and J usage is TRBJ2-4; possible D gene TRBD1, 5 bases. Germline V gives CDR1 GTSNPN, CDR2 SVGIG (reference sequence). CDR3 size: 15 residues. V dropped 3 bases and J dropped 0 bases, with 12 bases sitting between them. The chain's CDR3 is CAWRDTGLAKNIQYF. DNA of the CDR3: TGTGCCTGGAGGGACACAGGTCTAGCCAAAAACATTCAGTACTTC.

CDR3 region: CASSAHPRAGELFF. The CDR3 DNA reads as TGTGCCAGCAGCGCGCACCCGAGGGCCGGGGAGCTGTTTTTT. The J gene is TRBJ2-2, the V gene TRBV11-2; D might be TRBD2 (5 bases). The germline V gene encodes CDR1 SGHAT and CDR2 FQNNGV. Trimming took off 5 bases at V and 6 bases at J, with 13 bases between the two ends. The CDR3 covers 14 residues.

The chain carries TRBV2 and TRBJ2-5; 10 bases are a match to TRBD2. Germline V lookup: CDR1 SNHLY, CDR2 FYNNEI. The junction had 5 bases not matched to a gene; V was cut back by 5 bases and J by 5 bases. The CDR3 sequence is 14 residues long. The CDR3 DNA reads TGTGCCAGCAGTATCAGCGGGAGGGCTGAGACCCAGTACTTC. Amino acid sequence: CASSISGRAETQYF.

V usage is TRBV7-9 and J usage is TRBJ2-5; TRBD2 agrees at 14 bases. This CDR3 is 15 amino acids long. J lost 4 bases, V lost 5 bases, and 3 bases had no gene match. Germline lookup yields CDR1 SEHNR and CDR2 FQNEAQ (reference sequence). The CDR3 protein is CASSRGLAGGETQYF. In DNA form, the CDR3 reads TGTGCCAGCAGCCGTGGACTAGCGGGAGGAGAGACCCAGTACTTC.

This clonotype was counted ten times or more. In DNA, the CDR3 is TGTGCCAGCAGCCCCCAGACTAGCGGGAGTTATGGAGAGACCCAGTACTTC. It is translated as CASSPQTSGSYGETQYF. The chain uses TRBV7-2 and TRBJ2-5; TRBD2 matches 12 bases. V lost 5 bases to trimming and J lost 4 bases; unmatched junction nucleotides: 11. The CDR3 totals 17 residues. Germline assignment: CDR1 SGHTA and CDR2 FQGNSA.